Listed below are T cell receptor beta chains from one sample, sequenced in a study of T cell repertoires in cytomegalovirus infection. From the reads, TCRdb called clonotypes with MiXCR, one entry per CDR3 protein. Of around 260,000 distinct CDR3 sequences detected, roughly 9.1% appear once; the ten largest clones hold roughly 16%. The specimen was PBMCs. These receptors were obtained from a human donor in good health (CMV status not recorded). Some clones in this sample may be carry-over from other donors' samples. CDR3s include the opening cysteine and the closing phenylalanine or tryptophan. The D gene is left open where the match is weak. Expanded clones get a size class; other rows say once, few or many, or leave the size out.

v_gene: TRBV20-1
j_gene: TRBJ1-1
d_gene: .
abundance: many
CDR3nt: TGCAGTGCTCCTCGGTATTCTAGACAGGAAGCTTTCTTT
CDR3aa: CSAPRYSRQEAFF

v_gene: TRBV7-2
j_gene: TRBJ2-3
d_gene: TRBD2
abundance: many
CDR3nt: TGTGCCAGCAGCTTAGGTTCGGGAGGGAGCACAGATACGCAGTATTTT
CDR3aa: CASSLGSGGSTDTQYF

v_gene: TRBV29-1
j_gene: TRBJ1-1
d_gene: TRBD1
abundance: .
CDR3nt: TGCAGCGTTAGGGACAGGGCCCAGAACACTGAAGCTTTCTTT
CDR3aa: CSVRDRAQNTEAFF

v_gene: TRBV7-9
j_gene: TRBJ2-1
d_gene: .
abundance: few
CDR3nt: TGTGCCAGCAGCTTAGGCGGGCCAGGGTTCTTC
CDR3aa: CASSLGGPGFF

v_gene: TRBV7-4
j_gene: TRBJ1-2
d_gene: .
abundance: many
CDR3nt: TGTGCCAGCAGCGCAGGGTTTGCTCGTGGCTACACCTTC
CDR3aa: CASSAGFARGYTF

v_gene: TRBV7-2
j_gene: TRBJ2-5
d_gene: .
abundance: many
CDR3nt: TGTGCCAGCAGCTTAGCGCTATCAGGAGGTCAAGAGACCCAGTACTTC
CDR3aa: CASSLALSGGQETQYF

v_gene: TRBV24-1
j_gene: TRBJ2-2
d_gene: TRBD1
abundance: many
CDR3nt: TGTGCCACCAGTGATGACACAGGGGGTCGGACCGGGGAGCTGTTTTTT
CDR3aa: CATSDDTGGRTGELFF

v_gene: TRBV7-9
j_gene: TRBJ1-1
d_gene: .
abundance: many
CDR3nt: TGTGCCAGCAGCTTCGATTTGGAAGCTTTCTTT
CDR3aa: CASSFDLEAFF

v_gene: TRBV12-3/TRBV12-4
j_gene: TRBJ2-4
d_gene: TRBD1
abundance: many
CDR3nt: TGTGCCAGCAGTTTTGGACAGGGTTTGCACTTC
CDR3aa: CASSFGQGLHF

v_gene: TRBV6-1
j_gene: TRBJ2-2
d_gene: .
abundance: few
CDR3nt: TGTGCCAGCAGTCACATAGCGGTTACGAACACCGGGGAGCTGTTTTTT
CDR3aa: CASSHIAVTNTGELFF

v_gene: TRBV7-2
j_gene: TRBJ2-3
d_gene: .
abundance: many
CDR3nt: TGTGCCAGCAGCCCAGGACTGGGCACAGATACGCAGTATTTT
CDR3aa: CASSPGLGTDTQYF

v_gene: TRBV29-1
j_gene: TRBJ2-7
d_gene: TRBD2
abundance: few
CDR3nt: TGCAGCGTTGGGCTCCAGCGGGGGGACGAGCAGTACTTC
CDR3aa: CSVGLQRGDEQYF

v_gene: TRBV7-2
j_gene: TRBJ2-5
d_gene: TRBD2
abundance: many
CDR3nt: TGTGCCAGCAGGTTAGCGGGAGCGCGGCAAGAGACCCAGTACTTC
CDR3aa: CASRLAGARQETQYF

v_gene: TRBV7-8
j_gene: TRBJ2-1
d_gene: .
abundance: many
CDR3nt: TGTGCCAGCAGCTTAGCCCCTGCGGGTAGCTCCTACAATGAACCGTTCTTC
CDR3aa: CASSLAPAGSSYNEPFF

v_gene: TRBV7-2
j_gene: TRBJ1-2
d_gene: TRBD1
abundance: many
CDR3nt: TGTGCCAGCAGCCGCCGGGACAGAGGCTATGGCTACACCTTC
CDR3aa: CASSRRDRGYGYTF

v_gene: TRBV6-1
j_gene: TRBJ1-1
d_gene: .
abundance: many
CDR3nt: TGTGCCACAGGACAGAACACTGAAGCTTTCTTT
CDR3aa: CATGQNTEAFF

v_gene: TRBV20-1
j_gene: TRBJ1-5
d_gene: .
abundance: many
CDR3nt: TGCAGTGCTAGTCTCCAGGGTCTCGGCAATCAGCCCCAGCATTTT
CDR3aa: CSASLQGLGNQPQHF

v_gene: TRBV29-1
j_gene: TRBJ2-5
d_gene: .
abundance: .
CDR3nt: TGCAGCCTTTCCCAAGGGGCGGGTGTGGAGACCCAGTACTTC
CDR3aa: CSLSQGAGVETQYF

v_gene: TRBV28
j_gene: TRBJ1-4
d_gene: TRBD1
abundance: many
CDR3nt: TGTGCCAGCGCCTTGACAGGGGATACTGAAAAACTGTTTTTT
CDR3aa: CASALTGDTEKLFF

v_gene: TRBV7-2
j_gene: TRBJ1-6
d_gene: .
abundance: many
CDR3nt: TGTGCCAGCAGCTTAGGTCAGGGGTATTCACCCCTCCACTTT
CDR3aa: CASSLGQGYSPLHF

v_gene: TRBV29-1
j_gene: TRBJ2-2
d_gene: .
abundance: few
CDR3nt: TGCAGCGTTGGGCAGGGGGGAAACACCGGGGAGCTGTTTTTT
CDR3aa: CSVGQGGNTGELFF

v_gene: TRBV20-1
j_gene: TRBJ1-5
d_gene: TRBD1
abundance: many
CDR3nt: TGCAGTGCCCGACCGGACAGGGGGCATCAGCCCCAGCATTTT
CDR3aa: CSARPDRGHQPQHF

v_gene: TRBV28
j_gene: TRBJ1-2
d_gene: .
abundance: many
CDR3nt: TGTGCCAGCAGTTTGGTTGGAGGGGGTAACTATGGCTACACCTTC
CDR3aa: CASSLVGGGNYGYTF

v_gene: TRBV6-5
j_gene: TRBJ1-2
d_gene: .
abundance: .
CDR3nt: TGTGCCAGCAGTTACCCGACAGACTCAGCCTTC
CDR3aa: CASSYPTDSAF

v_gene: TRBV7-9
j_gene: TRBJ2-7
d_gene: .
abundance: many
CDR3nt: TGTGCCAGCAGCTTAGGGTCCTCCAGCTCCTACGAGCAGTACTTC
CDR3aa: CASSLGSSSSYEQYF

v_gene: TRBV6-2/TRBV6-3
j_gene: TRBJ2-5
d_gene: TRBD2
abundance: .
CDR3nt: TGTGCCAGCAGTTACGACCTAGCGGGGAATCAAGAGACCCAGTACTTC
CDR3aa: CASSYDLAGNQETQYF

v_gene: TRBV7-2
j_gene: TRBJ2-7
d_gene: .
abundance: many
CDR3nt: TGTGCCAGCAGACAAGGACTAATTGGCGAGCAGTACTTC
CDR3aa: CASRQGLIGEQYF

v_gene: TRBV7-4
j_gene: TRBJ1-4
d_gene: .
abundance: few
CDR3nt: TGTGCCAGCAGCTTGGGCATGTCTAATGAAAAACTGTTTTTT
CDR3aa: CASSLGMSNEKLFF

v_gene: TRBV12-5
j_gene: TRBJ2-1
d_gene: .
abundance: many
CDR3nt: TGTGCCTCAGCGACAGAGTACAATGAGCAGTTCTTC
CDR3aa: CASATEYNEQFF

v_gene: TRBV7-9
j_gene: TRBJ2-1
d_gene: TRBD2
abundance: .
CDR3nt: TGTGCCAGCAGCTTAGTTACTAGCGGGAGGCTCCATGAGCAGTTCTTC
CDR3aa: CASSLVTSGRLHEQFF

v_gene: TRBV30
j_gene: TRBJ1-1
d_gene: .
abundance: few
CDR3nt: TGTGCCTGGAGTTGGGACAATGGATGGACTGAAGCTTTCTTT
CDR3aa: CAWSWDNGWTEAFF

v_gene: TRBV7-2
j_gene: TRBJ1-6
d_gene: .
abundance: many
CDR3nt: TGTGCCAGCAGCTTCGACGATTCACCCCTCCACTTT
CDR3aa: CASSFDDSPLHF

v_gene: TRBV12-3/TRBV12-4
j_gene: TRBJ2-4
d_gene: TRBD2
abundance: few
CDR3nt: TGTGCCAGCAGTTTTCGGACTAGCGGGACGGACATTCAGTACTTC
CDR3aa: CASSFRTSGTDIQYF

v_gene: TRBV5-8
j_gene: TRBJ2-3
d_gene: .
abundance: .
CDR3nt: TGTGCCAGCAGCTTGGAGAGAGGGGGAGATACGCAGTATTTT
CDR3aa: CASSLERGGDTQYF

v_gene: TRBV7-2
j_gene: TRBJ2-3
d_gene: TRBD2
abundance: many
CDR3nt: TGTGCCAGCAGCCTATACCCTAGCGGGCACACTAGCACAGATACGCAGTATTTT
CDR3aa: CASSLYPSGHTSTDTQYF

v_gene: TRBV7-9
j_gene: TRBJ2-7
d_gene: .
abundance: many
CDR3nt: TGTGCCAGCAGCTCGGGACGGATCTACGAGCAGTACTTC
CDR3aa: CASSSGRIYEQYF

v_gene: TRBV5-1
j_gene: TRBJ2-5
d_gene: .
abundance: .
CDR3nt: TGCGCCAGCAGCTTAGGAGGACAGGGAGGGGATACCCAGTACTTC
CDR3aa: CASSLGGQGGDTQYF

v_gene: TRBV7-2
j_gene: TRBJ2-5
d_gene: .
abundance: .
CDR3nt: TGTGCCAGCGGACAGAGCCGAGAGACCCAGTACTTC
CDR3aa: CASGQSRETQYF

v_gene: TRBV5-1
j_gene: TRBJ1-1
d_gene: .
abundance: few
CDR3nt: TGCGCCAGCAGCTTGGTCGGCAGAGAAACTGAAGCTTTCTTT
CDR3aa: CASSLVGRETEAFF

v_gene: TRBV7-6
j_gene: TRBJ1-2
d_gene: .
abundance: many
CDR3nt: TGTGCCAGCAGCACTGTCGGGGGGATTAATGGCTACACCTTC
CDR3aa: CASSTVGGINGYTF

v_gene: TRBV2
j_gene: TRBJ2-7
d_gene: .
abundance: .
CDR3nt: TGTGCCAGCAGTGAAGCGTGGGGGGCAGGGAACTACGAGCAGTACTTC
CDR3aa: CASSEAWGAGNYEQYF

v_gene: TRBV20-1
j_gene: TRBJ1-3
d_gene: .
abundance: .
CDR3nt: TGCAGTGCTAGTTTGGGAACCCACTCTGGAAACACCATATATTTT
CDR3aa: CSASLGTHSGNTIYF

v_gene: TRBV7-2
j_gene: TRBJ1-1
d_gene: .
abundance: many
CDR3nt: TGTGCCAGCAGCTTAGCTGGGAGGAACACTGAAGCTTTCTTT
CDR3aa: CASSLAGRNTEAFF

v_gene: TRBV7-9
j_gene: TRBJ1-4
d_gene: .
abundance: few
CDR3nt: TGTGCCAGCAGCACCAGGGGAGGGGAAAAACTGTTTTTT
CDR3aa: CASSTRGGEKLFF

v_gene: TRBV7-2
j_gene: TRBJ1-4
d_gene: .
abundance: many
CDR3nt: TGTGCCAGCAGCTTCTCCAACAGCGCTAATGAAAAACTGTTTTTT
CDR3aa: CASSFSNSANEKLFF

v_gene: TRBV7-2
j_gene: TRBJ2-5
d_gene: TRBD2
abundance: many
CDR3nt: TGTGCCAGCAGCTTAGACAGCGGGAGGGAGACCCAGTACTTC
CDR3aa: CASSLDSGRETQYF

v_gene: TRBV5-6
j_gene: TRBJ2-7
d_gene: .
abundance: many
CDR3nt: TGTGCCAGCAGCTTTAAGGGGTGGTACGAGCAGTACTTC
CDR3aa: CASSFKGWYEQYF

v_gene: TRBV7-2
j_gene: TRBJ2-1
d_gene: TRBD2
abundance: few
CDR3nt: TGTGCCAGCAGCTCGGGGTTGGGGGGGACTAAAGTCGCCAATGAGCAGTTCTTC
CDR3aa: CASSSGLGGTKVANEQFF

v_gene: TRBV12-3/TRBV12-4
j_gene: TRBJ2-4
d_gene: .
abundance: many
CDR3nt: TGTGCCAGCAGTTTTGATCCTTGGGACATTCAGTACTTC
CDR3aa: CASSFDPWDIQYF